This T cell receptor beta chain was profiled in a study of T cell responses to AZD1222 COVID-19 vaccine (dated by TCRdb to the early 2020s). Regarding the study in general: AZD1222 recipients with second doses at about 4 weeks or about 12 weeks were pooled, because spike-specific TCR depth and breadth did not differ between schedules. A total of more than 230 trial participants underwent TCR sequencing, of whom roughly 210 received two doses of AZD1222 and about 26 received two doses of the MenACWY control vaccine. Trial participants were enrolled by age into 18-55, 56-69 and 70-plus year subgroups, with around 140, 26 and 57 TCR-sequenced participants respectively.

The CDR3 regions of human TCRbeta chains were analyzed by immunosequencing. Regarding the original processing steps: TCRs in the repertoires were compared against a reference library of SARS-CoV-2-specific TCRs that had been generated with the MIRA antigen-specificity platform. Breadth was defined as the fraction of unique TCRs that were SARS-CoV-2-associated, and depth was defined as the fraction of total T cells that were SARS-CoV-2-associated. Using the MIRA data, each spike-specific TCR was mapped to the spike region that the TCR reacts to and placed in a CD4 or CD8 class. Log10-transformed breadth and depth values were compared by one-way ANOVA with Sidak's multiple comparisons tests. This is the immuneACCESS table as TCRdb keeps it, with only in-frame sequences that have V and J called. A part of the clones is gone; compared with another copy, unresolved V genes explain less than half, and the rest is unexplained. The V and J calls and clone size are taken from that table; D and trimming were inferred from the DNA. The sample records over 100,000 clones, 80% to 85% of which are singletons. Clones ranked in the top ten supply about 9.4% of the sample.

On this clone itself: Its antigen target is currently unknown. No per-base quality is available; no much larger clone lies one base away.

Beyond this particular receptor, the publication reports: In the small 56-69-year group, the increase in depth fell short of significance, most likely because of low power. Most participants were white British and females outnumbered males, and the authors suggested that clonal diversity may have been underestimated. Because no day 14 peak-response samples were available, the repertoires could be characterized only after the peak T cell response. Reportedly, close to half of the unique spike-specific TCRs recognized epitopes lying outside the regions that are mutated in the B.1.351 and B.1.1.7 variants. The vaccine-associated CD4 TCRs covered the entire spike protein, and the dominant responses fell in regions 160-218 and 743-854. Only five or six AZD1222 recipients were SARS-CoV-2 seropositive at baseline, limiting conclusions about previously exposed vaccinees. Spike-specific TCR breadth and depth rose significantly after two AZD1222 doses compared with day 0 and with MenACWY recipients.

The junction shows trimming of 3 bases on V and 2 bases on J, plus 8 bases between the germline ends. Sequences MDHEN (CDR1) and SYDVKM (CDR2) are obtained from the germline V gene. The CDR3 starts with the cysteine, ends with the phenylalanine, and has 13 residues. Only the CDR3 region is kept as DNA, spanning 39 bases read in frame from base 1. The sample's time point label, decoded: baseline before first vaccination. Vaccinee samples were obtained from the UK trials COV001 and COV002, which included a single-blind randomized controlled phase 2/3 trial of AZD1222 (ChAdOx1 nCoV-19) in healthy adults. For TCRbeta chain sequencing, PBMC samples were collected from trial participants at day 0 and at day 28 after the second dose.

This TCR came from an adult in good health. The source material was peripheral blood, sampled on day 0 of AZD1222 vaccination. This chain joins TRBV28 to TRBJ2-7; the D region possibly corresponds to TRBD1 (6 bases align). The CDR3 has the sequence CASSFTGTYEQYF. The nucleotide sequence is TGTGCCAGCAGTTTTACAGGGACCTACGAGCAGTACTTC.